The clone carrying this T cell receptor (beta chain) was observed many times. Its antigen is currently unknown. These data belong to a study of neurological immune-mediated disorders. Whole-study results and caveats: None of the CDR3 amino acid sequences in expanded clones turned up in more than one subject, which points to private repertoires in all groups.

TCRdb independently ran MiXCR on the 5' RACE reads; one entry per CDR3 protein. The sample shows 84,000 or so distinct CDR3 sequences, roughly 13% of them seen only once. After removal of 5 bases from V and 1 base from J, the junction contained 4 bases not matched to a gene. The CDR3 spans 15 residues. CDR1 is SGHAT and CDR2 is FQNNGV in the germline V gene. As to time point: longitudinal time-point 2. Sequencing was performed on PBMCs. This chain uses TRBV11-2 with TRBJ2-3; 9 bases are shared with TRBD2. This TCR came from a female donor with HTLV-1-associated myelopathy (HAM/TSP). As DNA, the CDR3 is TGTGCCAGCAGCCAAGCTAGCGGGGGCACAGATACGCAGTATTTT. It translates to CASSQASGGTDTQYF.